These 7 T cell receptor beta chains originate from one sample sequenced in a study of human T cells and chemical hapten exposure. As to time point: healthy volunteer bleed at 2 weeks. The study extracted total RNA from unfractionated whole blood. TCRdb re-derived calls from the RACE reads in MiXCR, one entry per CDR3 protein. Of about 50,000 distinct CDR3 sequences listed, 4.3% are singletons. Material for sequencing was whole blood. The receptors were gathered from a female donor in good health. Some clones in this sample may be carry-over from other donors' samples.

This clonotype was seen many times. This chain's CDR3 is CASSAGETQYF. CDR3 DNA: TGTGCCAGCAGCGCCGGAGAGACCCAGTACTTC. This chain joins TRBV7-2 and TRBJ2-5; no firm D call. V shed 5 bases and J shed 4 bases, with 5 bases lying between them. This CDR3 is 11 amino acids long. Looked up from germline, CDR1 is SGHTA and CDR2 is FQGNSA.

The sample holds many counts of this clonotype. The chain couples TRBV12-5 to TRBJ1-4, with D possibly TRBD1 on 6 matching bases. V lost 7 bases, J lost 7 bases, and 16 bases lay in between. The CDR3 contains 14 residues. From germline, CDR1 is LGHNT and CDR2 FRNRAP. In nucleotides, the CDR3 is TGTGCTAGTGCCCCGGGGGGGCTAAGTGAAAAACTGTTTTTT. Translating it yields CASAPGGLSEKLFF. The variable domain in full, completed from reference TRBV12-5 and TRBJ1-4, reads DARVTQTPRHKVTEMGQEVTMRCQPILGHNTVFWYRQTMMQGLELLAYFRNRAPLDDSGMPKDRFSAEMPDATLATLKIQPSEPRDSAVYFCASAPGGLSEKLFFGSGTQLSVL.

At least ten counts were recorded for this clonotype. The chain combines TRBV28 with TRBJ1-5; TRBD1 agrees at 8 bases. Germline V lookup: CDR1 MDHEN, CDR2 SYDVKM. This CDR3 has 16 residues. Trimming at V came to 5 bases and at J to 1 base, leaving 7 bases not matched to a gene. DNA of the CDR3: TGTGCCAGCAGTCGGACAGGGTGGATAAGCAATCAGCCCCAGCATTTT. Translated, it gives CASSRTGWISNQPQHF. Supplemented by reference TRBV28 and TRBJ1-5, the full variable domain reads DVKVTQSSRYLVKRTGEKVFLECVQDMDHENMFWYRQDPGLGLRLIYFSYDVKMKEKGDIPEGYSVSREKKERFSLILESASTNQTSMYLCASSRTGWISNQPQHFGDGTRLSIL.

This clonotype occurred many times. This chain uses TRBV20-1 with TRBJ2-3, with 9 nucleotides matching TRBD2. J gave up 0 bases and V 5 bases, and 9 bases lay outside the gene matches. Germline V gene lookup returns CDR1 DFQATT and CDR2 SNEGSKA (reference sequence). The CDR3 contains 16 residues. The CDR3 DNA reads as TGCAGTGCTCCGAAAGATCTAGCGGGGAGCACAGATACGCAGTATTTT. Its translation: CSAPKDLAGSTDTQYF.

This clonotype has ten or more counts. This rearrangement joins TRBV20-1 to TRBJ2-5; D gene ambiguous. Trimming took 4 bases from V and 7 from J, leaving 19 bases between them. This CDR3 is built from 14 residues. Germline V gene sequence: CDR1 DFQATT, CDR2 SNEGSKA (reference sequence). DNA of the CDR3: TGCAGTGCTATGGAAGACACCCCGGGTCGGACCCAGTACTTC. Protein product: CSAMEDTPGRTQYF.

This clonotype was counted at least ten times. The chain is built from TRBV9 and TRBJ1-1; D may be TRBD1 (6 bases). In germline, CDR1 is SGDLS, CDR2 YYNGEE. CDR3 length: 15 residues. The V gene lost 2 bases and the J gene lost 3 bases, with 14 bases spanning the gap. CDR3 sequence reads: CASSVEGGIDTEAFF. CDR3 DNA sequence: TGTGCCAGCAGCGTCGAGGGGGGTATCGACACTGAAGCTTTCTTT.

Many counts were recorded for this clonotype. The chain carries TRBV2 and TRBJ2-7, with 9 bases lining up with TRBD1. Germline loops: CDR1 SNHLY, CDR2 FYNNEI. The CDR3 totals 13 residues. The V and J ends lost 8 bases and 2 bases, in that order; junction bases with no gene match: 4. The CDR3 DNA reads as TGTGCCAGCCGGGACAGGGCGCCCTACGAGCAGTACTTC. This encodes CASRDRAPYEQYF.